The rows below give T cell receptor beta chains drawn from one sample of a study of metastatic and nonmetastatic thyroid tumors. TCRdb re-analyzed the PCR reads through MiXCR. Of 40,000 or so clones in the sample, about a sixth are singletons; the top ten hold approximately 9.8%. The sequencing input was tumor tissue. These receptors all stem from a female donor with papillary thyroid cancer or a benign thyroid nodule (not recorded which). Some clones in this sample may be carry-over from other donors' samples. The CDR3 runs from the conserved cysteine through the conserved F or W. D genes are given only for firm matches. Size tells how often a clone was seen (once, few, many) or the class of an expanded clone, and some rows leave it out.

TRBJ2-7,13,-,few,TRBV6-2/TRBV6-3,TGTGCCAGCAAAATGGGACAAAACTACGAGCAGTACTTC,CASKMGQNYEQYF
TRBJ2-7,13,TRBD1,medium-sized,TRBV12-3/TRBV12-4,TGTGCCAGCAGCAGACAGGGGGCCTACGAGCAGTACTTC,CASSRQGAYEQYF
TRBJ2-7,13,-,many,TRBV5-4,TGTGCCAGCAGCTTGGGGACGATCTACGAGCAGTACTTC,CASSLGTIYEQYF
TRBJ2-2,16,-,many,TRBV28,TGTGCCAGCAGTTTAAAAGGGCCGTCCCCCACCGGGGAGCTGTTTTTT,CASSLKGPSPTGELFF
TRBJ1-1,14,-,-,TRBV6-2/TRBV6-3,TGTGCCAGCAGGCCTAGGGGTTGGGGCAGTGAAGCTTTCTTT,CASRPRGWGSEAFF
TRBJ1-3,15,-,many,TRBV5-1,TGCGCCAGCAGCTTGGGAACAGGCCCGGGAAACACCATATATTTT,CASSLGTGPGNTIYF
TRBJ1-2,13,-,many,TRBV4-2,TGTGCCAGCAGCCAAGTTGACAGCTATGGCTACACCTTC,CASSQVDSYGYTF
TRBJ2-1,16,TRBD2,many,TRBV6-5,TGTGCCAGCAGTTACGGGGTTGCGGGCGGGAGTAGTGAGCAGTTCTTC,CASSYGVAGGSSEQFF
TRBJ2-1,15,TRBD2,-,TRBV9,TGTGCCAGCAGCGTACGACCGGGAGGAGGGGATGAGCAGTTCTTC,CASSVRPGGGDEQFF
TRBJ2-2,15,-,many,TRBV7-2,TGTGCCAGCAGCTTAGCTTCAGGGCAGACCGGGGAGCTGTTTTTT,CASSLASGQTGELFF
TRBJ2-7,13,TRBD2,few,TRBV24-1,TGTGCCACCAGCGGGGGGTTTTTCTACGAGCAGTACTTC,CATSGGFFYEQYF
TRBJ2-7,14,TRBD2,-,TRBV20-1,TGCAGTGCTAGAGAGGCGCGGGAGTACTACGAGCAATACTTC,CSAREAREYYEQYF
TRBJ2-5,13,-,-,TRBV4-1,TGCGCCAGCAAAGTTGTGGGCGCGGAGACCCAGTACTTC,CASKVVGAETQYF
TRBJ2-1,15,-,-,TRBV14,TGTGCCAGCAGCCTCGGGCACGGAGTCGGAGATGAGCAGTTCTTC,CASSLGHGVGDEQFF
TRBJ1-5,14,-,many,TRBV20-1,TGCAGTCCTAGAGGCAGGGGCGTCAATCAGCCCCAGCATTTT,CSPRGRGVNQPQHF
TRBJ2-7,15,-,-,TRBV15,TGTGCCACCAGCAGGGAAGGACAGCCGCTCTGCGAGCAGTACTTC,CATSREGQPLCEQYF
TRBJ2-6,15,-,many,TRBV2,TGTGCCAGCAGTGAGGGGGATTCTGGGGCCAACGTCCTGACTTTC,CASSEGDSGANVLTF
TRBJ2-1,12,-,many,TRBV20-1,TGCAGTGCTCCTCACAGGGTCAATGAGCAGTTCTTC,CSAPHRVNEQFF
TRBJ2-3,17,-,-,TRBV2,TGTGCCAGCAGTGAAAGTGTTTCCCCTAAGGGCACAGATACGCAGTATTTT,CASSESVSPKGTDTQYF
TRBJ2-2,17,-,few,TRBV10-3,TGTGCCATCAGTGAGTCCGGTACAGAAATTAACGCCGGGGAGCTGTTTTTT,CAISESGTEINAGELFF
TRBJ2-2,11,-,-,TRBV19,TGTGCCTGGAGTTGGGGCGGGGAGCTGTTTTTT,CAWSWGGELFF
TRBJ2-3,15,-,once,TRBV20-1,TGCAGTGCTAGGAAGAGAGGGTGGAGTACAGATACGCAGTATTTT,CSARKRGWSTDTQYF
TRBJ1-2,12,-,-,TRBV6-1,TGTGCCAGCCAGGGTTTTAACTATGGCTACACCTTC,CASQGFNYGYTF
TRBJ2-5,15,TRBD2,-,TRBV9,TGTGCCTGCAGCTCGGGACTAGCGGGGCAAGAGACCCAGTACTTC,CACSSGLAGQETQYF
TRBJ1-1,12,-,many,TRBV29-1,TGCAGCGTCGGCAGTTCCCACACTGAAGCTTTCTTT,CSVGSSHTEAFF
TRBJ2-7,16,TRBD1,many,TRBV28,TGTGCCAGCAGTTCCCCTGGGACAGGGACGTCCTACGAGCAGTACTTC,CASSSPGTGTSYEQYF
TRBJ2-2,15,-,few,TRBV2,TGTGCCAGCAGTCTACAGGGACATGGGGCCGGGGAGCTGTTTTTT,CASSLQGHGAGELFF
TRBJ2-7,20,TRBD2,many,TRBV6-6,TGTGCCAGCAGTTACCCACGGCAGCTTGGAAGACTAGCGGGAGGAAGGGAGCAGTACTTC,CASSYPRQLGRLAGGREQYF
TRBJ1-5,12,-,few,TRBV28,TGTGCCGGCATTCCAGGGTTTCAGCCCCAGCATTTT,CAGIPGFQPQHF
TRBJ2-3,16,TRBD1,-,TRBV6-1,TGTGCCAGCAGGCCAGGACAGGGGAACAACACAGATACGCAGTATTTT,CASRPGQGNNTDTQYF
TRBJ1-5,14,TRBD1,many,TRBV28,TGTGCCAGCAGTTCCGGGACAGGGGTTCAGCCCCAGCATTTT,CASSSGTGVQPQHF
TRBJ2-4,21,-,many,TRBV11-3,TGTGCCAGCAGCTCACCAGCCCTCGGGACATTCACACGGGGGGCCAAAAACATTCAGTACTTC,CASSSPALGTFTRGAKNIQYF
TRBJ1-5,14,-,many,TRBV2,TGTGCCAGCAGGCGGCAGGGTGTCAATCAGCCCCAGCATTTT,CASRRQGVNQPQHF
TRBJ1-6,15,-,many,TRBV28,TGTGCCAGCACCTCGTTCCGGGACGGCAATTCACCCCTCCACTTT,CASTSFRDGNSPLHF
TRBJ2-7,13,-,many,TRBV7-2,TGTGCCAGCAGCTTTAAGGGGTTGAACGAGCAGTACTTC,CASSFKGLNEQYF
TRBJ1-2,17,-,few,TRBV4-2,TGTGCCAGCAGTAGGGATTTGGACGGCAGGGACTCCTATGGCTACACCTTC,CASSRDLDGRDSYGYTF
TRBJ1-6,14,-,many,TRBV12-3/TRBV12-4,TGTGCCAGCAGTTTAGATAGGGTGTTTTCACCCCTCCACTTT,CASSLDRVFSPLHF
TRBJ2-1,17,-,many,TRBV6-1,TGTGCCAGCAGTGAAGTCGAGCCCGTTGGACAGTACAATGAGCAGTTCTTC,CASSEVEPVGQYNEQFF
TRBJ1-2,12,-,many,TRBV28,TGTGCCAGCAGAGTTTACCGACAAAACTACACCTTC,CASRVYRQNYTF
TRBJ1-5,15,TRBD1,many,TRBV19,TGTGCCAGTAGTCCGCAGGGACAGGAAGATCAGCCCCAGCATTTT,CASSPQGQEDQPQHF
TRBJ1-1,14,-,many,TRBV14,TGTGCCAGCAGCCAAGTCCTGTTTAACACTGAAGCTTTCTTT,CASSQVLFNTEAFF
TRBJ2-2,15,-,many,TRBV7-2,TGTGCCAGCAGCTTAGATTTTCGTCCCACCGGGGAGCTGTTTTTT,CASSLDFRPTGELFF